Following are 7 T cell receptor beta chains from one sample sequenced in a study of CD8 T cells in ankylosing spondylitis. Whole-study findings and limits: A motif in TCR beta, a set of fewer than ten highly homologous variants, appeared characteristic of ankylosing spondylitis blood.

TCRdb ran MiXCR on the 5' RACE reads and lists one entry per CDR3 protein. Found here are a few hundred thousand distinct CDR3 sequences, around 8% of them singletons; the top ten hold about 14%. Antigens of these TCRs are unknown. Sample: blood, either unsorted or a sorted T cell fraction (not recorded which). Receptor source: a male donor with ankylosing spondylitis.

The chain links TRBV10-3 to TRBJ2-3, with D unclear. V dropped 2 bases and J dropped 0 bases, with 6 bases sitting between them. The CDR3 extends over 14 amino acids. Germline loops: CDR1 ENHRY, CDR2 SYGVKD. The chain's CDR3 is CAISETTSTDTQYF. CDR3 DNA sequence: TGTGCCATCAGTGAGACTACCAGCACAGATACGCAGTATTTT.

In its sample, this clonotype was seen a few times. V usage is TRBV7-3 and J usage is TRBJ2-7, with 11 positions matching TRBD2. V lost 1 base to trimming and J lost 3 bases; unmatched junction nucleotides: 5. This CDR3 comprises 16 residues. From germline, CDR1 is SGHTA and CDR2 FQGTGA. Here the CDR3 DNA reads TGTGCCAGCAGCTTAATGCCGACTAGCGGGATCTACGAGCAGTACTTC. It translates to CASSLMPTSGIYEQYF.

V gene TRBV13 combines with J gene TRBJ2-1; D is unresolved. The V end was cut by 4 bases, the J end by 0 bases, with 13 bases between. Germline V lookup: CDR1 PRHDT, CDR2 FYEKMQ (reference sequence). CDR3 length: 16 amino acids. The CDR3 sequence is CASSSRSNLSYNEQFF. CDR3 bases: TGTGCCAGCAGCTCTCGATCTAACCTCTCCTACAATGAGCAGTTCTTC.

This clonotype was picked up many times. The chain recombines TRBV7-8 with TRBJ2-5, with D perhaps TRBD2 (6 bases). CDR1 is SGHVS and CDR2 is FQNEAQ in the germline V gene. Trimming stripped 2 bases from V and 4 bases from J, with 17 bases between. The CDR3 extends over 16 amino acids. The CDR3 DNA is TGTGCCAGCAGCTTACCTACAGCGGGCCCCGCAGAGACCCAGTACTTC. This gives the protein CASSLPTAGPAETQYF. The full variable domain, with the rest looked up from reference TRBV7-8 and TRBJ2-5, is GAGVSQSPRYKVAKRGQDVALRCDPISGHVSLFWYQQALGQGPEFLTYFQNEAQLDKSGLPSDRFFAERPEGSVSTLKIQRTQQEDSAVYLCASSLPTAGPAETQYFGPGTRLLVL.

This clonotype was detected ten times or more. This chain connects TRBV3-1 to TRBJ1-1; D is uncertain. Germline loops: CDR1 LGHDT, CDR2 YNNKEL (reference sequence). Trimming left V 0 bases short and J 3 bases short, with 8 bases between. This CDR3 comprises 14 residues. The CDR3 protein is CASSQEGRYTEAFF. CDR3 coding DNA: TGTGCCAGCAGCCAAGAAGGACGTTACACTGAAGCTTTCTTT.

This clonotype was detected ten times or more. CDR3: CASSQGFSNEKLFF. The CDR3 DNA reads TGTGCCAGCAGCCAAGGGTTTAGTAATGAAAAACTGTTTTTT. This chain connects TRBV3-1 to TRBJ1-4; D ambiguous. The CDR3 has 14 amino acids. Germline values: CDR1 LGHDT, CDR2 YNNKEL (reference sequence). V was cut by 1 base and J by 4 bases, with 7 bases left in between.

This clonotype was counted ten times or more. The genes are TRBV7-9 and TRBJ2-1; 8 positions match TRBD2. CDR3 length equals 14 residues. With V trimmed by 5 bases and J by 15 bases, 15 bases remained unmatched. Looked up from germline, CDR1 is SEHNR and CDR2 is FQNEAQ (reference sequence). CDR3 DNA: TGTGCCAGCAGCCCATTACTAGCGGCCACGCGGCCGTTCTTC. It codes for CASSPLLAATRPFF.